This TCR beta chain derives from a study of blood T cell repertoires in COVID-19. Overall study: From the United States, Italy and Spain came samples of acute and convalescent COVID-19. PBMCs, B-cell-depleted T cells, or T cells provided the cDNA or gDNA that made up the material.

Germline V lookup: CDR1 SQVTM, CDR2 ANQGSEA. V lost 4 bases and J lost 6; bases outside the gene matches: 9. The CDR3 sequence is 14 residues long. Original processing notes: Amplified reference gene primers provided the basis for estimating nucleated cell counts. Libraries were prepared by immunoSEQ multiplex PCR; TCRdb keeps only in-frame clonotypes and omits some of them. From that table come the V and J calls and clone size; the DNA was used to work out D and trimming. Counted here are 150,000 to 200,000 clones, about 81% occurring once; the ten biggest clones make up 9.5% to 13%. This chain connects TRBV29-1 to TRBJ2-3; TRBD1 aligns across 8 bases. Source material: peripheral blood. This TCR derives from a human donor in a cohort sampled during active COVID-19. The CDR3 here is CSVGQGALGDTQYF. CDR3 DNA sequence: TGCAGCGTTGGGCAGGGGGCTTTGGGGGATACGCAGTATTTT.